This is a list of T cell receptor beta chains from one sample in a study of blood T cell repertoires in COVID-19. The data were produced by immunoSEQ multiplex PCR, yet TCRdb's version contains in-frame clones alone and is incomplete. The data hold around 70,000 clones, with 79% observed a single time. Sequencing input: peripheral blood. These TCRs come from a woman in her fifties or sixties with acute or convalescent COVID-19. Both conserved end residues are part of each CDR3. A D gene is named only where the DNA matches it firmly. Size is omitted from some rows. Given values are once, few, many or a class for expanded clones.

v_call	clone_size	d_call	j_call	cdr3_nt	cdr3_aa
TRBV9	.	.	TRBJ1-4	TGTGCCAGCAGCCCAGAGGGCCAGGAAGATGAAAAACTGTTTTTT	CASSPEGQEDEKLFF
TRBV3-1/TRBV3-2	once	.	TRBJ2-3	TGTGCCAGCAGCCTATCAGGGGACACAGATACGCAGTATTTT	CASSLSGDTDTQYF
TRBV27	.	TRBD1	TRBJ2-6	TGTGCCAGCAGTGGCAATGGGGACAGGTCTGGGGCCAACGTCCTGACTTTC	CASSGNGDRSGANVLTF
TRBV4-1	.	TRBD2	TRBJ2-1	TGCGCCAGCAGCCCCTGGACTAGTGTACGTGAGCAGTTCTTC	CASSPWTSVREQFF
TRBV27	.	TRBD1	TRBJ2-3	TGTGCCAGCAGTTTCACCAAACAGGGGAAAGGCACAGATACGCAGTATTTT	CASSFTKQGKGTDTQYF
TRBV19	once	.	TRBJ2-6	TGTGCCAGTAGTATAGATTCCCTCTCTGGGGCCAACGTCCTGACTTTC	CASSIDSLSGANVLTF
TRBV7-9	.	.	TRBJ2-7	TGTGCCAGCAGCTCCCCTAGGTTCAGGGGGCAGTACTTC	CASSSPRFRGQYF
TRBV5-1	.	TRBD2	TRBJ2-5	TGCGCCAGCAGCTTGGGTAGCGGGGAGGAGACCCAGTACTTC	CASSLGSGEETQYF
TRBV7-2	once	.	TRBJ2-1	TGTGCCAGCAGCCCCTCCCTGACAAGGTCCTACAATGAGCAGTTCTTC	CASSPSLTRSYNEQFF
TRBV7-9	once	.	TRBJ2-5	TGTGCCAGCAGTTTCGCGAGGGTGGGAGAAGAGACCCAGTACTTC	CASSFARVGEETQYF
TRBV19	.	TRBD1	TRBJ1-5	TGTGCCAGTAGTACCAGTCACAGGGGCCATCAGCCCCAGCATTTT	CASSTSHRGHQPQHF
TRBV30	.	TRBD2	TRBJ2-3	TGTGCCTGGAGTGGACTAGCGGGCGGCACAGATACGCAGTATTTT	CAWSGLAGGTDTQYF
TRBV21-1	once	.	TRBJ1-2	TGTGCCAGCAGCATCCCGCGACACCCTAATCTGGACTATGGCTACACCTTC	CASSIPRHPNLDYGYTF
TRBV28	.	TRBD2	TRBJ2-7	TGTGCCAGCAGTTTAAAGACTAGCGGACCCTACGAGCAGTACTTC	CASSLKTSGPYEQYF
TRBV28	.	.	TRBJ1-1	TGTGCCAGCAGGATCCCAGGGGCGTACACTGAAGCTTTCTTT	CASRIPGAYTEAFF
TRBV14	.	TRBD1	TRBJ1-1	TGTGCCAGCAGCCTAGGACAGGGTGACGGCGCTTTCTTT	CASSLGQGDGAFF